This is a list of T cell receptor beta chains from one sample in a study of post-analysis software for immune sequencing data. TCRdb processed the PCR reads anew with MiXCR; each CDR3 protein has one entry. The data contain hundreds of thousands of distinct CDR3 sequences, 55% to 60% of them seen just once; the ten biggest clones take up 11%. The sample taken for sequencing was blood. The receptors derive from a girl aged 2-9 years with multiple sclerosis. Each CDR3 is given with its conserved first and last residue.

>TRBV12-3/TRBV12-4|TRBJ2-3
CASSLPRSGRTDTQYF
>TRBV29-1|TRBJ2-1
CSAVASGEQFF
>TRBV10-3|TRBJ2-7
CAIDQGSSYEQYF
>TRBV6-5|TRBJ1-3
CASSYSGHSSGNTIYF
>TRBV6-5|TRBJ2-5
CASSYSGLEETQYF
>TRBV12-3/TRBV12-4|TRBJ2-5
CASSSQDRGETQYF
>TRBV6-5|TRBJ2-7
CASRRGQGAYEQYF
>TRBV6-5|TRBJ1-1
CASKTSPGGTEAFF
>TRBV20-1|TRBJ2-6
CSAGGQGVSGANVLTF
>TRBV27|TRBJ1-5
CASSSALQGAQHF
>TRBV5-1|TRBJ2-5
CASSHSFGGAGETQYF
>TRBV5-1|TRBJ2-6
CASSLGGTMVSGANVLTF
>TRBV5-1|TRBJ2-7
CASSLGRSSYEQYF
>TRBV7-2|TRBJ2-3
CASSLVPRGADTQYF
>TRBV9|TRBJ2-3
CASSVQAGGSNPYTDTQYF
>TRBV10-3|TRBJ2-6
CAIRDRGDSGANVLTF
>TRBV5-1|TRBJ2-1
CASSLGGTSEQFF
>TRBV6-2/TRBV6-3|TRBJ2-7
CASSYGGSSTYEQYF
>TRBV27|TRBJ2-1
CASSASGRGDEQFF
>TRBV5-5|TRBJ1-6
CASSFGTGISYNSPLHF
>TRBV11-2|TRBJ2-3
CASSLDGGSSDTQYF
>TRBV12-3/TRBV12-4|TRBJ2-3
CASSSSSRSDTQYF
>TRBV29-1|TRBJ2-1
CSVDPSGGEQFF
>TRBV20-1|TRBJ1-2
CSVKRQPVDGYTF
>TRBV20-1|TRBJ2-5
CSARRGLAETQYF
>TRBV5-1|TRBJ2-6
CASSLVGSLSGANVLTF
>TRBV30|TRBJ2-1
CAWSPPGLAGSNEQFF
>TRBV10-3|TRBJ2-3
CAIRRTGGSTDTQYF
>TRBV12-3/TRBV12-4|TRBJ2-5
CASSFGPKETQYF
>TRBV29-1|TRBJ2-1
CSVSGAGGSTYNEQFF
>TRBV18|TRBJ2-3
CASSPPREDTQYF
>TRBV3-1|TRBJ1-2
CASSQDLGTPNYGYTF
>TRBV27|TRBJ1-2
CASSLKQGVGYGYTF
>TRBV10-3|TRBJ2-1
CAIKGAEQFF
>TRBV5-1|TRBJ2-1
CASSAAGVSYNEQFF
>TRBV6-2/TRBV6-3|TRBJ2-1
CASSYSTIGSGLYNEQFF
>TRBV29-1|TRBJ1-1
CGANLAANTEAFF
>TRBV5-8|TRBJ2-3
CASSLKDRDPDTQYF
>TRBV20-1|TRBJ1-2
CSALTGLGINGYTF
>TRBV12-5|TRBJ2-7
CASGLVMSGEQYF
>TRBV10-2|TRBJ2-3
CASTLGGEDTQYF
>TRBV10-2|TRBJ2-3
CASSLSAASTDTQYF
>TRBV5-1|TRBJ2-3
CASSSLLYTDTQYF
>TRBV11-2|TRBJ2-1
CAKREGRDAYNEQFF
>TRBV29-1|TRBJ2-3
CSVPGGAFSTDTQYF
>TRBV7-2|TRBJ2-3
CASSLYPTRTSGGRDTQYF
>TRBV11-3|TRBJ2-3
CASSSRQETSTDTQYF
>TRBV5-1|TRBJ2-5
CASSFGLSEETQYF
>TRBV6-2/TRBV6-3|TRBJ2-5
CATYSGGQETQYF
>TRBV20-1|TRBJ2-7
CSASFADTYEQYF
>TRBV7-9|NA
CASSRKTSGAIRQFF
>TRBV11-1|TRBJ2-6
CASSLLFLVDRQVSGANVLTF
>TRBV9|TRBJ1-1
CASSMGPSTEAFF